A selection of T cell receptor beta chains follows, all from one sample in a study of technical replicates of blood from a handful of donors. The data were produced by immunoSEQ multiplex PCR, yet TCRdb's version contains in-frame clones alone and is incomplete. Of some 87,000 clones in the sample, 97% are singletons; the top ten hold more than 0.15%. What was sequenced was T cells isolated from PBMCs. The origin of the receptors is a human donor in good health. The CDR3 runs from the conserved cysteine through the conserved F or W. The order of the fields is D gene, V gene, J gene, CDR3 protein, CDR3 DNA. The D gene is left open where the match is weak.

.	TRBV27	TRBJ2-3	CASSSLSRGFTDTQYF	TGTGCCAGCAGTTCCTTATCACGGGGATTCACAGATACGCAGTATTTT
TRBD2	TRBV5-8	TRBJ2-2	CASSSQSGAYTGELFF	TGTGCCAGCAGCTCCCAAAGCGGGGCATACACCGGGGAGCTGTTTTTT
.	TRBV19	TRBJ1-5	CASSTGQNQPQHF	TGTGCCAGTAGTACCGGACAGAATCAGCCCCAGCATTTT
.	TRBV11-2	TRBJ1-6	CASSSRRNSPLHF	TGTGCCAGCAGCTCCCGGAGAAATTCACCCCTCCACTTT
.	TRBV29-1	TRBJ1-5	CSAGSRNQPQHF	TGCAGCGCCGGGAGTCGCAATCAGCCCCAGCATTTT
TRBD1	TRBV2	TRBJ2-7	CASSRTGGTRYEQYF	TGTGCCAGCAGTAGAACAGGGGGCACCCGTTACGAGCAGTACTTC
TRBD1	TRBV6-1	TRBJ2-3	CASSGDRVLSADTQYF	TGTGCCAGCAGTGGAGACAGGGTTTTAAGCGCAGATACGCAGTATTTT
TRBD1	TRBV30	TRBJ2-3	CAWSSPRTGDTDTQYF	TGTGCCTGGAGTTCCCCGAGGACAGGGGACACAGATACGCAGTATTTT
TRBD2	TRBV4-1	TRBJ2-7	CASSHFRLAGGTYEQYF	TGCGCCAGCAGCCATTTCCGACTAGCGGGGGGGACCTACGAGCAGTACTTC
.	TRBV19	TRBJ2-7	CASASRATSYEQYF	TGTGCCAGCGCATCGCGGGCGACCTCCTACGAGCAGTACTTC
.	TRBV5-4	TRBJ2-2	CASSLAAGLRDTGELFF	TGTGCCAGCAGCTTGGCCGCGGGTTTGCGGGACACCGGGGAGCTGTTTTTT
TRBD1	TRBV27	TRBJ1-1	CASSRGQAESEAFF	TGTGCCAGCAGTCGGGGACAGGCCGAATCTGAAGCTTTCTTT
TRBD1	TRBV10-3	TRBJ1-1	CAISRQGQPNTEAFF	TGTGCCATCAGTCGTCAGGGACAGCCGAACACTGAAGCTTTCTTT
TRBD2	TRBV2	TRBJ2-2	CASSYGGAGIGTGELFF	TGTGCCAGCTCGTACGGGGGGGCTGGTATTGGAACCGGGGAGCTGTTTTTT
TRBD1	TRBV19	TRBJ2-7	CASSAWTGGGEQYF	TGTGCCAGTAGTGCCTGGACAGGGGGCGGCGAGCAGTACTTC
TRBD1	TRBV5-1	TRBJ1-1	CASSLAGQGSEAFF	TGCGCCAGCAGCTTGGCGGGACAGGGATCTGAAGCTTTCTTT
TRBD1	TRBV7-9	TRBJ2-5	CASSLDRGQGETQYF	TGTGCCAGCAGCTTAGACAGGGGGCAGGGGGAGACCCAGTACTTC
TRBD1	TRBV28	TRBJ2-7	CASRTQGASYEQYF	TGTGCCAGCAGGACCCAGGGGGCCTCCTACGAGCAGTACTTC
.	TRBV19	TRBJ1-2	CASSIQTLGGYTF	TGTGCCAGTAGTATCCAAACTCTCGGTGGCTACACCTTC
.	TRBV10-3	TRBJ2-1	CAISESVQGNYNEQFF	TGTGCCATCAGTGAGTCAGTACAGGGCAACTACAATGAGCAGTTCTTC
TRBD1	TRBV27	TRBJ2-7	CASSITGVTEQYF	TGTGCCAGCAGTATTACAGGGGTGACCGAGCAGTACTTC
TRBD1	TRBV29-1	TRBJ1-4	CSAGTGGDEKLFF	TGCAGCGCCGGGACAGGGGGAGATGAAAAACTGTTTTTT